This T cell receptor (beta chain) was observed in a study of blood T cell repertoires in COVID-19. Whole-study context: Acute-phase and convalescent COVID-19 samples originated in the United States, Italy and Spain. PBMCs, B-cell-depleted T cells, or T cells provided the cDNA or gDNA that made up the material.

Germline lookup yields CDR1 MGHRA and CDR2 YSYEKL. The germline V and J ends were trimmed by 0 bases and 3 bases, with 18 bases remaining between them. This CDR3 has 17 amino acids. Clones were sequenced by immunoSEQ multiplex PCR, and TCRdb holds only the in-frame ones, with some missing. The data show about 100,000 clones, 85% to 90% seen once. The sequence came from a human donor in a cohort sampled during active COVID-19. Sequencing was done on a sample of peripheral blood. V gene TRBV4-1 combines with J gene TRBJ2-7, with D maybe TRBD1 (6 bases). The chain's CDR3 is CASSQEGTGRNVYEQYF. DNA of the CDR3: TGCGCCAGCAGCCAAGAGGGAACAGGGCGAAATGTCTACGAGCAGTACTTC.